This T cell receptor beta chain was identified in a study of blood T cell repertoires in COVID-19. Across the study: The United States, Italy and Spain provided the acute and convalescent COVID-19 samples.

Sequencing was performed with immunoSEQ multiplex PCR; in TCRdb, only in-frame clones are kept and a portion is missing. The sample has some 270,000 clones, 89% seen once; the top ten hold roughly 5%. The CDR3 covers 16 residues. The V and J ends lost 0 bases and 5 bases respectively, with 14 bases between them. Per the germline V gene, CDR1 is SGHRS and CDR2 is YFSETQ. The chain carries TRBV5-1 and TRBJ1-4, with a tentative D call TRBD1 (5 bases). The specimen was peripheral blood. This TCR came from a woman aged 35 to 49 who had recovered from COVID-19. CDR3 DNA: TGCGCCAGCAGCTTGGACACCCAGGGCAGAAATGAAAAACTGTTTTTT. This gives the protein CASSLDTQGRNEKLFF.